The clone carrying this TCR beta chain has a handful of counts. This sample was included in a study of blood T cell repertoires in COVID-19. The overall study: Samples representing acute and convalescent COVID-19 were sourced from the United States, Italy and Spain.

Original processing methods: Amplification of reference gene primers provided the estimated nucleated cell counts. The table came from immunoSEQ multiplex PCR; TCRdb's copy has only in-frame clones and leaves some out. That table gives V, J and clone size, and the DNA gave D and trimming. The sample holds about 130,000 clones, 55% to 75% seen once. Trimming removed 0 bases from V and 2 bases from J, with 7 bases in between. CDR3 length: 14 amino acids. Germline lookup yields CDR1 SGHRS and CDR2 YFSETQ. Material for sequencing was peripheral blood. V gene TRBV5-1 combines with J gene TRBJ2-3; D is uncertain. The source of this sequence is a woman in her 70s with acute or convalescent COVID-19. The CDR3: CASSLEQLTDTQYF. CDR3 DNA: TGCGCCAGCAGCTTGGAACAGCTCACAGATACGCAGTATTTT.